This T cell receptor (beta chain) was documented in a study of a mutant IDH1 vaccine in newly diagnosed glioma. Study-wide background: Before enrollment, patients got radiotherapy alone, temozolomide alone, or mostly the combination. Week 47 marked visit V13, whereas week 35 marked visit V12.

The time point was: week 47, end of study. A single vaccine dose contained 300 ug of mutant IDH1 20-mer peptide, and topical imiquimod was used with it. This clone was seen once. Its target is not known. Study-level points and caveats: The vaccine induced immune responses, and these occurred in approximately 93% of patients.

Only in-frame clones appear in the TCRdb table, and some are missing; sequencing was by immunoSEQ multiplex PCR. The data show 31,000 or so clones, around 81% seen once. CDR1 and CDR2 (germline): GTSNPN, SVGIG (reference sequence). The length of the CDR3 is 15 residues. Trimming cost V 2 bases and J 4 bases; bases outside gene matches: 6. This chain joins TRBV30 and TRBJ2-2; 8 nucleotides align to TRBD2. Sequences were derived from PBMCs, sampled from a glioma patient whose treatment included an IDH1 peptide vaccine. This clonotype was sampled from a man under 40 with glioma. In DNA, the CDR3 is TGTGCCTGGAGTACGGGGGGGAGGGGCACCGGGGAGCTGTTTTTT. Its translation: CAWSTGGRGTGELFF.